This T cell receptor beta chain was recorded in a study of T cell repertoires in cytomegalovirus infection. About the study: TCR beta signatures that were public indicated CMV infection and matching HLA type.

Notes on the study in general: Within the response measured ex vivo, HLA-C-restricted CMV-specific TCR beta clonotypes were dominant. Totalled public TCR beta family frequency picked out people who carried CMV plus the relevant HLA.

The CDR3 spans 14 residues. Trimming shortened V by 5 bases and J by 0 bases, and 11 bases separated the two germline ends. CDR1 SGHTA and CDR2 FQGNSA come from the germline V gene. This clonotype was seen repeatedly, ten times or more. Its antigen is undetermined. Each CDR3 protein is one row after TCRdb ran MiXCR on the reads. The data contain hundreds of thousands of distinct CDR3 sequences, 10% to 12% of them singletons. The chain joins TRBV7-2 to TRBJ2-7; either TRBD1 or TRBD2 may supply D (5 bases each). This clonotype was obtained from a human donor in good health (CMV status not recorded). Some clones in this sample may be carry-over from other donors' samples. Material: PBMCs. This CDR3 is CASSRAGSSYEQYF. Written as DNA, the CDR3 is TGTGCCAGCAGCCGTGCAGGGAGCTCCTACGAGCAGTACTTC.